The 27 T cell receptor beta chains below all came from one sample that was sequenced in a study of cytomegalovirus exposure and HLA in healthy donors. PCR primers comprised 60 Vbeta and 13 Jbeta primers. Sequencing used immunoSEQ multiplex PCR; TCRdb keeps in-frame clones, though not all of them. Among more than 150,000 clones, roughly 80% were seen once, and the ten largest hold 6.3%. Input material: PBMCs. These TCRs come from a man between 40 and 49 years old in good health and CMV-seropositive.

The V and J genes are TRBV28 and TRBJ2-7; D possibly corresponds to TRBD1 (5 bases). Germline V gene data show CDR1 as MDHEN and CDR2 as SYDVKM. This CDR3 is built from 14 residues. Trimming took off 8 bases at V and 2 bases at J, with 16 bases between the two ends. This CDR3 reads CASQAPRVPYEQYF. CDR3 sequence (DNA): TGTGCCAGCCAGGCCCCCAGGGTCCCCTACGAGCAGTACTTC.

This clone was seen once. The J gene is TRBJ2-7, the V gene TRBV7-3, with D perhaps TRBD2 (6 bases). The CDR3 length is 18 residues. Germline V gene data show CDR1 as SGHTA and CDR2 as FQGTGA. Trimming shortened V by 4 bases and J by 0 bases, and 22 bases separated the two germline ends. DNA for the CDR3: TGTGCCAGCAGCTACCGGCAGGAGGGGTACCGTCGCTCCTACGAGCAGTACTTC. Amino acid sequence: CASSYRQEGYRRSYEQYF.

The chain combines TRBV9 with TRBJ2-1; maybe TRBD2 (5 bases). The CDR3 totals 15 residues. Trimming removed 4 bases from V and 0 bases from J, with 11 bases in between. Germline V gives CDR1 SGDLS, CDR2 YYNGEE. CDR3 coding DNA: TGTGCCAGCAGCTCCTCCGGGGACTCCTACAATGAGCAGTTCTTC. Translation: CASSSSGDSYNEQFF.

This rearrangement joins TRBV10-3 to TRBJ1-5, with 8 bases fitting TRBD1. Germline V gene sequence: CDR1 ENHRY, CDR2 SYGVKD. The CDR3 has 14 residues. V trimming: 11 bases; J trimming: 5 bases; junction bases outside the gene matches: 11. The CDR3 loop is CAVRQDRDYQPQHF. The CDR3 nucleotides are TGTGCCGTACGCCAGGACAGGGACTATCAGCCCCAGCATTTT.

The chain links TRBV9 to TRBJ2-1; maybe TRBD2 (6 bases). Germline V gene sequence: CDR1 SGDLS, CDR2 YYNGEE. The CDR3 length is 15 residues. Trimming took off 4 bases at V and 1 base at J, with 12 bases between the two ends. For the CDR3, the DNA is TGTGCCAGCAGCCCTGGGGGGTCTTCCTACAATGAGCAGTTCTTC. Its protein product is CASSPGGSSYNEQFF. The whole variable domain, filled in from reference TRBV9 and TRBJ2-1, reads DSGVTQTPKHLITATGQRVTLRCSPRSGDLSVYWYQQSLDQGLQFLIQYYNGEERAKGNILERFSAQQFPDLHSELNLSSLELGDSALYFCASSPGGSSYNEQFFGPGTRLTVL.

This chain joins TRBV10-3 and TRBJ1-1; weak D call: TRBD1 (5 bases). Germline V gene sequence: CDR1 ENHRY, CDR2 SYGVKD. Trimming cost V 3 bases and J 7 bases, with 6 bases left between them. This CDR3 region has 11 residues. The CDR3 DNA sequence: TGTGCCATCAGTGAAGACAGTGAAGCTTTCTTT. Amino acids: CAISEDSEAFF.

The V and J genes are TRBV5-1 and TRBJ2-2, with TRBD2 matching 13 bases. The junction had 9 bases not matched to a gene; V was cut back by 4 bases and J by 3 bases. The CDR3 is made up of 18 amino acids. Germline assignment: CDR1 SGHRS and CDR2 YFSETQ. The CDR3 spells CASSRSELAGGYTGELFF. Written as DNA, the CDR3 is TGCGCCAGCAGCCGGTCAGAACTAGCGGGGGGGTACACCGGGGAGCTGTTTTTT.

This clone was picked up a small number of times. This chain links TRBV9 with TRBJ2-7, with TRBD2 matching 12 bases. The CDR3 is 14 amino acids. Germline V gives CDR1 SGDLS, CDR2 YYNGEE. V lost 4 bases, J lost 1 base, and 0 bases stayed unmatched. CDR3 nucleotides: TGTGCCAGCAGCACTAGCGGGGGGTCCTACGAGCAGTACTTC. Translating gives CASSTSGGSYEQYF.

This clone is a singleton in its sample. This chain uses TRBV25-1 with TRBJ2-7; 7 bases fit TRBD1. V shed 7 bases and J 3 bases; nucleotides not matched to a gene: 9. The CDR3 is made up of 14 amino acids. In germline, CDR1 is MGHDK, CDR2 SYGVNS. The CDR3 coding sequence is TGTGCCAGCACTCCTCGGGGACAGAGCTACGAGCAGTACTTC. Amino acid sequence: CASTPRGQSYEQYF.

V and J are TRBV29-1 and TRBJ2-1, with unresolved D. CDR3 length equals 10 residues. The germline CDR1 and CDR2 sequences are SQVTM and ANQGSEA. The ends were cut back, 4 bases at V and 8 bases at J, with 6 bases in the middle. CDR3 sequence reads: CSVVNYEQFF. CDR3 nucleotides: TGCAGCGTTGTAAACTATGAGCAGTTCTTC.

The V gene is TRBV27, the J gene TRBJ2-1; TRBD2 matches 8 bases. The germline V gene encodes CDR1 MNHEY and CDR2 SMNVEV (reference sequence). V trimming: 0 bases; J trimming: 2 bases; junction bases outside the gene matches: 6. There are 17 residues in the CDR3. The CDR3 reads CASSLSSGGLAYNEQFF. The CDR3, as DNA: TGTGCCAGCAGTTTATCAAGCGGGGGCTTGGCCTACAATGAGCAGTTCTTC.

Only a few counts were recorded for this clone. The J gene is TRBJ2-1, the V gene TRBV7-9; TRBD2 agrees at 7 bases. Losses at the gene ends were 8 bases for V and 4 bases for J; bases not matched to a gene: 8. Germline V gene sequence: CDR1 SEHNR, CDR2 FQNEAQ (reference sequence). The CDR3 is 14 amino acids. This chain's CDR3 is CASPLGGGYNEQFF. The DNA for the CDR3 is TGTGCCAGCCCTCTTGGGGGGGGTTACAATGAGCAGTTCTTC.

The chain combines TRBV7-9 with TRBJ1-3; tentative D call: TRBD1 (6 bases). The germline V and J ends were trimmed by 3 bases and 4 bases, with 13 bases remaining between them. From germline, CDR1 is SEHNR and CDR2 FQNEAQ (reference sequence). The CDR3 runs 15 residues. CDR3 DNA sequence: TGTGCCAGCAGCTTGCCGGGGGGCTCCGGAAACACCATATATTTT. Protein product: CASSLPGGSGNTIYF.

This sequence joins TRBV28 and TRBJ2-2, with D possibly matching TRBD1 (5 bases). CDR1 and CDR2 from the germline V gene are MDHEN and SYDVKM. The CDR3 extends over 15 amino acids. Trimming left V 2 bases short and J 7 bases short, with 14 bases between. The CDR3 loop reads CASSLRQGGHGELFF. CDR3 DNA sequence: TGTGCCAGCAGTTTAAGGCAGGGCGGCCACGGGGAGCTGTTTTTT.

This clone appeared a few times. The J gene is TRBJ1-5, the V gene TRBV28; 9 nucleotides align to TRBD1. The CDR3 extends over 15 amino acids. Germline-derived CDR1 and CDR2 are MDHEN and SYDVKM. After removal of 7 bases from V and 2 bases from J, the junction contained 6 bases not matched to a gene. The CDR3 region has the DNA TGTGCCAGCAAGGGACAGGGTCTCGGCAATCAGCCCCAGCATTTT. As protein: CASKGQGLGNQPQHF.

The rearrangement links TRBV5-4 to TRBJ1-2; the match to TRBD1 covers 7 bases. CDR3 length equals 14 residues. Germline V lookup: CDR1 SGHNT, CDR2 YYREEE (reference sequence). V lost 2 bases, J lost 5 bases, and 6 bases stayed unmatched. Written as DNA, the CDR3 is TGTGCCAGCAGCTTCGTACAGGGGAGTTATGGCTACACCTTC. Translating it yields CASSFVQGSYGYTF. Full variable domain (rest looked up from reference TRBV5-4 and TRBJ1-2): ETGVTQSPTHLIKTRGQQVTLRCSSQSGHNTVSWYQQALGQGPQFIFQYYREEENGRGNFPPRFSGLQFPNYSSELNVNALELDDSALYLCASSFVQGSYGYTFGSGTRLTVV.

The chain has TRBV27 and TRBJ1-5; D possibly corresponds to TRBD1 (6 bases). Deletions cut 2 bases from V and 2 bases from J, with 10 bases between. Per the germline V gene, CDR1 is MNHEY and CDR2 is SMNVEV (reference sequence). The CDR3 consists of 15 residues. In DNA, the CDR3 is TGTGCCAGCAGTTTAGGGGGCTCCGGCAATCAGCCCCAGCATTTT. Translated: CASSLGGSGNQPQHF.

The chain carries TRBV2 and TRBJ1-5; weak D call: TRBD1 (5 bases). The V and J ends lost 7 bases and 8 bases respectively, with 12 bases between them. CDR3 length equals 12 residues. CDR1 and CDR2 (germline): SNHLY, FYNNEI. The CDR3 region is CASTRAGEPQHF. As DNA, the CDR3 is TGTGCCAGCACCAGGGCTGGTGAGCCCCAGCATTTT. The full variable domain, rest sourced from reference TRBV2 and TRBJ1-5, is EPEVTQTPSHQVTQMGQEVILRCVPISNHLYFYWYRQILGQKVEFLVSFYNNEISEKSEIFDDQFSVERPDGSNFTLKIRSTKLEDSAMYFCASTRAGEPQHFGDGTRLSIL.

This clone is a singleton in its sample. The CDR3 sequence: CASSVGPAGNNEQFF. The CDR3 DNA reads TGTGCCAGCAGCGTAGGTCCAGCGGGAAACAATGAGCAGTTCTTC. The V call is TRBV9, the J call TRBJ2-1; 7 bases fit TRBD2. V dropped 0 bases and J dropped 5; count of bases not matched to a gene: 5. In germline, CDR1 is SGDLS, CDR2 YYNGEE. CDR3 length equals 15 residues.

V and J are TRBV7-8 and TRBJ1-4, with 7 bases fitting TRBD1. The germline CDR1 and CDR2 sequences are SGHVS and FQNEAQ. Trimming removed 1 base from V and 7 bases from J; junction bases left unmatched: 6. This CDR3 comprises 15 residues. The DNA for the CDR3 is TGTGCCAGCAGCTTAGGAGGGGGCGGAATTGAAAAACTGTTTTTT. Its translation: CASSLGGGGIEKLFF.

CDR3 sequence: CASSSLQRNEQYF. The CDR3 region has the DNA TGCGCCAGCAGCTCCTTACAGCGGAACGAGCAGTACTTC. The genes are TRBV5-1 and TRBJ2-7, with D perhaps TRBD2 (5 bases). CDR1 is SGHRS and CDR2 is YFSETQ in the germline V gene. CDR3 length equals 13 residues. The V end was cut by 3 bases, the J end by 5 bases, with 12 bases between. Drawing the rest from reference TRBV5-1 and TRBJ2-7, the complete variable domain is KAGVTQTPRYLIKTRGQQVTLSCSPISGHRSVSWYQQTPGQGLQFLFEYFSETQRNKGNFPGRFSGRQFSNSRSEMNVSTLELGDSALYLCASSSLQRNEQYFGPGTRLTVT.

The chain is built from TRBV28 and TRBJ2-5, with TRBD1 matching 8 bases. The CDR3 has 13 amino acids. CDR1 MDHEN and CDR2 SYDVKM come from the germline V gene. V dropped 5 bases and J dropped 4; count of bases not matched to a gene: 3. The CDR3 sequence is CASSVTGGETQYF. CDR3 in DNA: TGTGCCAGCAGTGTAACAGGGGGAGAGACCCAGTACTTC.

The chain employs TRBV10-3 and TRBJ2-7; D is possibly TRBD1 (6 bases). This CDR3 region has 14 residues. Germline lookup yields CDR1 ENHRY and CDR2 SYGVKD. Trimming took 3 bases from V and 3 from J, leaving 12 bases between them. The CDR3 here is CAISERGTLYEQYF. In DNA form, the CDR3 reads TGTGCCATCAGTGAAAGAGGGACACTCTACGAGCAGTACTTC.

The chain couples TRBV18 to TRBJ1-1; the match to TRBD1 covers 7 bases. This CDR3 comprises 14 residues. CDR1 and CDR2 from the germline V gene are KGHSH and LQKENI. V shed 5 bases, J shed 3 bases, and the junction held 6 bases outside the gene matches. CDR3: CASSSQGGDTEAFF. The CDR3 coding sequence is TGTGCCAGCTCATCCCAGGGGGGAGACACTGAAGCTTTCTTT.

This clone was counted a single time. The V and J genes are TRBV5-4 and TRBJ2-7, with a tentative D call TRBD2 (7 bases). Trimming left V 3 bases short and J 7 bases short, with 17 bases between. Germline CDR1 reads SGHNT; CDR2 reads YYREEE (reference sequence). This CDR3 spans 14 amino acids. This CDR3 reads CASSSLAEGGEQYF. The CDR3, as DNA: TGTGCCAGCAGCTCTCTAGCGGAGGGGGGAGAGCAGTACTTC.

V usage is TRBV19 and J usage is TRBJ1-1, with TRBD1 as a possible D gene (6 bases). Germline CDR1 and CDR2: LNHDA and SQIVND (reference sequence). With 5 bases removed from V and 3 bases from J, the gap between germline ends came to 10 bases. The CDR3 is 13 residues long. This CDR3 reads CASSAYRDTEAFF. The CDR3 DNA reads TGTGCCAGTAGTGCTTACAGGGACACTGAAGCTTTCTTT. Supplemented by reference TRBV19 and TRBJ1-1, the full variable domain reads DGGITQSPKYLFRKEGQNVTLSCEQNLNHDAMYWYRQDPGQGLRLIYYSQIVNDFQKGDIAEGYSVSREKKESFPLTVTSAQKNPTAFYLCASSAYRDTEAFFGQGTRLTVV.

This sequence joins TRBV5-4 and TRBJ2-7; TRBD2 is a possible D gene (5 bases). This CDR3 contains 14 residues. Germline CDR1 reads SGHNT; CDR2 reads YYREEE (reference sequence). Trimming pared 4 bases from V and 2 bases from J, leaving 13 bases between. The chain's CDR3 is CASSRERTTYEQYF. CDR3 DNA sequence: TGTGCCAGCAGCCGGGAACGCACCACCTACGAGCAGTACTTC.